A selection of T cell receptor beta chains follows, all from one sample in a study of identifying expanded T cells in peripheral blood. The repertoire was sequenced with immunoSEQ multiplex PCR; TCRdb's copy has only in-frame clones and lacks some. The sample has 100,000 to 150,000 clones; approximately 86% are singletons. The sample taken for sequencing was blood. The receptors were gathered from a person aged 18 to 75 in good health. CDR3s include the opening cysteine and the closing phenylalanine or tryptophan. The order of the fields is D gene, J gene, V gene, clone size, CDR3 protein, CDR3 DNA. D genes are given only for firm matches. Size is stated for part of the rows, as once, few or many counts, or as a class when the clone is expanded.

D: .
J: TRBJ2-7
V: TRBV2
size: .
CDR3: CASSLLGGSEQYF
DNA: TGTGCCAGCAGCCTCCTTGGGGGAAGCGAGCAGTACTTC

D: TRBD1
J: TRBJ1-4
V: TRBV11-2
size: .
CDR3: CASSWGTGGEKLFF
DNA: TGTGCCAGCAGCTGGGGGACAGGGGGGGAAAAACTGTTTTTT

D: .
J: TRBJ2-5
V: TRBV7-3
size: .
CDR3: CASSSRLGPQGETQYF
DNA: TGTGCCAGCAGCTCCCGACTAGGCCCCCAGGGAGAGACCCAGTACTTC

D: .
J: TRBJ2-3
V: TRBV10-1
size: .
CDR3: CASRRDRSTDTQYF
DNA: TGCGCCAGCAGAAGAGACCGGTCTACAGATACGCAGTATTTT

D: .
J: TRBJ2-1
V: TRBV20-1
size: few
CDR3: CSASRRVQFF
DNA: TGCAGTGCTAGCCGCCGCGTACAGTTCTTC

D: .
J: TRBJ2-1
V: TRBV2
size: .
CDR3: CASSELVGHNEQFF
DNA: TGTGCCAGCAGTGAGCTGGTGGGGCACAATGAGCAGTTCTTC

D: .
J: TRBJ1-6
V: TRBV19
size: .
CDR3: CASSARQASYNSPLHF
DNA: TGTGCCAGTAGTGCCCGACAGGCGAGCTATAATTCACCCCTCCACTTT

D: .
J: TRBJ2-2
V: TRBV10-1
size: .
CDR3: CASSERVSGITGELFF
DNA: TGCGCCAGCAGTGAAAGGGTCTCGGGGATCACCGGGGAGCTGTTTTTT

D: TRBD1
J: TRBJ1-6
V: TRBV7-9
size: .
CDR3: CASSHIRTGEDSLHF
DNA: TGCGCCAGCAGCCACATTAGGACAGGGGAGGATTCCCTCCACTTT

D: TRBD1
J: TRBJ2-1
V: TRBV29-1
size: once
CDR3: CSVEDQTNQGATYNEQFF
DNA: TGCAGCGTTGAAGACCAAACTAACCAGGGGGCCACCTACAATGAGCAGTTCTTC

D: .
J: TRBJ1-1
V: TRBV20-1
size: .
CDR3: CSARGEAFF
DNA: TGCAGTGCTAGGGGTGAAGCTTTCTTT

D: TRBD1
J: TRBJ2-2
V: TRBV5-4
size: once
CDR3: CASRSEDRGDTGELFF
DNA: TGTGCCAGCAGAAGTGAGGACAGGGGGGACACCGGGGAGCTGTTTTTT

D: TRBD2
J: TRBJ2-7
V: TRBV11-2
size: .
CDR3: CASSLAASGTFYEQYF
DNA: TGTGCCAGCAGCTTAGCTGCTAGCGGGACTTTCTACGAGCAGTACTTC

D: .
J: TRBJ1-1
V: TRBV6-5
size: .
CDR3: CASSYSTPTEAFF
DNA: TGTGCCAGCAGTTACAGTACACCTACTGAAGCTTTCTTT

D: TRBD1
J: TRBJ2-5
V: TRBV28
size: .
CDR3: CASSPRQGIAETQYF
DNA: TGTGCCAGCAGTCCCCGACAGGGAATAGCAGAGACCCAGTACTTC

D: TRBD2
J: TRBJ2-7
V: TRBV2
size: few
CDR3: CASGTSGIYEQYF
DNA: TGTGCCAGCGGGACTAGCGGTATCTACGAGCAGTACTTC

D: TRBD1
J: TRBJ2-7
V: TRBV7-8
size: .
CDR3: CASSFQGASYEQYF
DNA: TGTGCCAGCAGCTTTCAGGGGGCCTCCTACGAGCAGTACTTC

D: .
J: TRBJ2-7
V: TRBV6-1
size: .
CDR3: CASSKTGMPAYEQYF
DNA: TGTGCCAGCAGTAAAACAGGGATGCCAGCCTACGAGCAGTACTTC

D: TRBD2
J: TRBJ2-2
V: TRBV7-9
size: .
CDR3: CASSLARVAGQKTGELFF
DNA: TGTGCCAGCAGCTTAGCGCGAGTAGCGGGTCAGAAAACCGGGGAGCTGTTTTTT

D: .
J: TRBJ2-2
V: TRBV27
size: .
CDR3: CASSFTWVENTGELFF
DNA: TGTGCCAGCAGTTTTACGTGGGTCGAGAACACCGGGGAGCTGTTTTTT

D: TRBD2
J: TRBJ2-1
V: TRBV9
size: .
CDR3: CASSQGLAAGDEQFF
DNA: TGTGCCAGCAGCCAGGGACTAGCGGCGGGGGATGAGCAGTTCTTC

D: .
J: TRBJ1-5
V: TRBV28
size: .
CDR3: CASIMYSNQPQHF
DNA: TGTGCCAGCATAATGTATAGCAATCAGCCCCAGCATTTT

D: TRBD2
J: TRBJ2-5
V: TRBV7-2
size: .
CDR3: CASSPPGRETQYF
DNA: TGTGCCAGCAGCCCTCCCGGGAGGGAGACCCAGTACTTC

D: .
J: TRBJ2-7
V: TRBV10-1
size: .
CDR3: CASSEGSGEQYF
DNA: TGCGCCAGCAGTGAGGGAAGTGGCGAGCAGTACTTC

D: .
J: TRBJ2-1
V: TRBV10-3
size: .
CDR3: CAISESRTSYNEQFF
DNA: TGTGCCATCAGTGAGTCTCGCACCTCCTACAATGAGCAGTTCTTC

D: TRBD2
J: TRBJ2-7
V: TRBV11-3
size: once
CDR3: CASSFLRYSGRSYEQYF
DNA: TGTGCCAGCAGCTTTCTCCGTTATAGCGGGAGGTCCTACGAGCAGTACTTC

D: TRBD1
J: TRBJ2-7
V: TRBV11-1
size: once
CDR3: CASSRGPVGANYEQYF
DNA: TGTGCCAGCAGCAGGGGGCCGGTAGGGGCGAACTACGAGCAGTACTTC

D: .
J: TRBJ2-7
V: TRBV5-1
size: .
CDR3: CASSPKQTGGYSYEQYF
DNA: TGCGCCAGCAGCCCGAAACAGACAGGAGGCTACTCCTACGAGCAGTACTTC

D: .
J: TRBJ1-6
V: TRBV27
size: .
CDR3: CASKGSYNSPLHF
DNA: TGTGCCAGCAAGGGCTCCTATAATTCACCCCTCCACTTT

D: .
J: TRBJ2-7
V: TRBV6-6
size: .
CDR3: CASSRTDREQYF
DNA: TGTGCCAGCAGCCGGACAGACCGTGAGCAGTACTTC

D: .
J: TRBJ2-7
V: TRBV5-6
size: .
CDR3: CASSLGVSYEQYF
DNA: TGTGCCAGCAGCCTAGGGGTATCCTACGAGCAGTACTTC

D: TRBD1
J: TRBJ2-7
V: TRBV29-1
size: .
CDR3: CSVEGTVSSYEQYF
DNA: TGCAGCGTTGAGGGGACAGTGAGCTCCTACGAGCAGTACTTC

D: .
J: TRBJ2-1
V: TRBV21-1
size: .
CDR3: CASSKVPESSYNEQFF
DNA: TGTGCCAGCAGCAAAGTTCCGGAAAGCTCCTACAATGAGCAGTTCTTC

D: TRBD1
J: TRBJ2-5
V: TRBV27
size: once
CDR3: CASRRGHQETQYF
DNA: TGTGCCAGCAGGAGGGGGCACCAAGAGACCCAGTACTTC

D: .
J: TRBJ1-1
V: TRBV6-6
size: .
CDR3: CASSFQTYTEAFF
DNA: TGTGCCAGCAGTTTCCAGACGTACACTGAAGCTTTCTTT

D: TRBD2
J: TRBJ2-7
V: TRBV27
size: .
CDR3: CASSVTSGSSYEQYF
DNA: TGTGCCAGCAGTGTTACTAGCGGAAGCTCCTACGAGCAGTACTTC

D: TRBD2
J: TRBJ2-2
V: TRBV27
size: .
CDR3: CASKELGLVPGELFF
DNA: TGTGCCAGCAAGGAACTGGGACTAGTGCCCGGGGAGCTGTTTTTT

D: .
J: TRBJ2-7
V: TRBV7-8
size: few
CDR3: CASSSRYEQYF
DNA: TGTGCCAGCAGCTCCCGGTACGAGCAGTACTTC

D: TRBD1
J: TRBJ2-2
V: TRBV6-5
size: .
CDR3: CASKGTGNTGELFF
DNA: TGTGCCAGCAAGGGGACAGGGAACACCGGGGAGCTGTTTTTT

D: .
J: TRBJ2-1
V: TRBV6-1
size: few
CDR3: CASREQGYNEQFF
DNA: TGTGCCAGCAGGGAGCAAGGGTACAATGAGCAGTTCTTC

D: TRBD1
J: TRBJ1-5
V: TRBV10-3
size: .
CDR3: CGIGGTGQPQHF
DNA: TGTGGTATCGGGGGGACAGGTCAGCCCCAGCATTTT

D: TRBD1
J: TRBJ2-1
V: TRBV5-1
size: .
CDR3: CASSPLGQSNNEQFF
DNA: TGCGCCAGCAGCCCTCTGGGACAGAGTAACAATGAGCAGTTCTTC

D: TRBD1
J: TRBJ1-2
V: TRBV2
size: .
CDR3: CASSVIETGGGYTF
DNA: TGTGCCAGCAGTGTAATCGAGACAGGGGGCGGCTACACCTTC

D: .
J: TRBJ1-3
V: TRBV12-5
size: .
CDR3: CASGLDTGSASGNTIYF
DNA: TGTGCTAGTGGTTTGGACACAGGGAGTGCCTCTGGAAACACCATATATTTT

D: .
J: TRBJ2-7
V: TRBV7-8
size: .
CDR3: CASSTVYEQYF
DNA: TGTGCCAGCAGCACCGTATACGAGCAGTACTTC

D: .
J: TRBJ2-3
V: TRBV5-1
size: .
CDR3: CASSLSSDTDTQYF
DNA: TGCGCCAGCAGCTTGTCTAGCGACACAGATACGCAGTATTTT

D: .
J: TRBJ2-2
V: TRBV27
size: .
CDR3: CASSLKAGSNTGELFF
DNA: TGTGCCAGCAGTTTAAAGGCGGGGTCGAACACCGGGGAGCTGTTTTTT

D: .
J: TRBJ2-7
V: TRBV2
size: .
CDR3: CASSEIYEQYF
DNA: TGTGCCAGCAGTGAGATTTACGAGCAGTACTTC

D: TRBD2
J: TRBJ2-1
V: TRBV7-6
size: .
CDR3: CASSSASGINNEQFF
DNA: TGTGCCAGCAGCTCGGCTAGCGGGATCAACAATGAGCAGTTCTTC

D: .
J: TRBJ2-1
V: TRBV7-9
size: .
CDR3: CATGIGLREQFF
DNA: TGTGCCACCGGGATCGGGTTACGAGAGCAGTTCTTC

D: .
J: TRBJ2-1
V: TRBV13
size: .
CDR3: CASGAYRDGHNEQFF
DNA: TGTGCCAGCGGGGCTTACCGGGACGGACACAATGAGCAGTTCTTC

D: TRBD1
J: TRBJ1-2
V: TRBV27
size: .
CDR3: CASSFNRGGGYTF
DNA: TGTGCCAGCAGTTTTAACAGGGGGGGTGGCTACACCTTC

D: .
J: TRBJ2-7
V: TRBV7-9
size: .
CDR3: CASSLGSSEQYF
DNA: TGTGCCAGCAGCTTGGGGAGCTCCGAGCAGTACTTC

D: .
J: TRBJ1-1
V: TRBV19
size: once
CDR3: CASSQEGRRTEAFF
DNA: TGTGCCAGTAGCCAGGAGGGACGACGCACTGAAGCTTTCTTT

D: .
J: TRBJ2-1
V: TRBV5-1
size: .
CDR3: CASSLGGSGNEQFF
DNA: TGCGCCAGCAGCTTGGGAGGTTCGGGAAATGAGCAGTTCTTC

D: .
J: TRBJ1-1
V: TRBV11-1
size: .
CDR3: CASSPSLNTEAFF
DNA: TGTGCCAGCTCACCGAGCCTGAACACTGAAGCTTTCTTT

D: TRBD1
J: TRBJ1-1
V: TRBV12-5
size: .
CDR3: CASGLGGTGEAFF
DNA: TGTGCTAGTGGTTTGGGGGGGACAGGGGAAGCTTTCTTT